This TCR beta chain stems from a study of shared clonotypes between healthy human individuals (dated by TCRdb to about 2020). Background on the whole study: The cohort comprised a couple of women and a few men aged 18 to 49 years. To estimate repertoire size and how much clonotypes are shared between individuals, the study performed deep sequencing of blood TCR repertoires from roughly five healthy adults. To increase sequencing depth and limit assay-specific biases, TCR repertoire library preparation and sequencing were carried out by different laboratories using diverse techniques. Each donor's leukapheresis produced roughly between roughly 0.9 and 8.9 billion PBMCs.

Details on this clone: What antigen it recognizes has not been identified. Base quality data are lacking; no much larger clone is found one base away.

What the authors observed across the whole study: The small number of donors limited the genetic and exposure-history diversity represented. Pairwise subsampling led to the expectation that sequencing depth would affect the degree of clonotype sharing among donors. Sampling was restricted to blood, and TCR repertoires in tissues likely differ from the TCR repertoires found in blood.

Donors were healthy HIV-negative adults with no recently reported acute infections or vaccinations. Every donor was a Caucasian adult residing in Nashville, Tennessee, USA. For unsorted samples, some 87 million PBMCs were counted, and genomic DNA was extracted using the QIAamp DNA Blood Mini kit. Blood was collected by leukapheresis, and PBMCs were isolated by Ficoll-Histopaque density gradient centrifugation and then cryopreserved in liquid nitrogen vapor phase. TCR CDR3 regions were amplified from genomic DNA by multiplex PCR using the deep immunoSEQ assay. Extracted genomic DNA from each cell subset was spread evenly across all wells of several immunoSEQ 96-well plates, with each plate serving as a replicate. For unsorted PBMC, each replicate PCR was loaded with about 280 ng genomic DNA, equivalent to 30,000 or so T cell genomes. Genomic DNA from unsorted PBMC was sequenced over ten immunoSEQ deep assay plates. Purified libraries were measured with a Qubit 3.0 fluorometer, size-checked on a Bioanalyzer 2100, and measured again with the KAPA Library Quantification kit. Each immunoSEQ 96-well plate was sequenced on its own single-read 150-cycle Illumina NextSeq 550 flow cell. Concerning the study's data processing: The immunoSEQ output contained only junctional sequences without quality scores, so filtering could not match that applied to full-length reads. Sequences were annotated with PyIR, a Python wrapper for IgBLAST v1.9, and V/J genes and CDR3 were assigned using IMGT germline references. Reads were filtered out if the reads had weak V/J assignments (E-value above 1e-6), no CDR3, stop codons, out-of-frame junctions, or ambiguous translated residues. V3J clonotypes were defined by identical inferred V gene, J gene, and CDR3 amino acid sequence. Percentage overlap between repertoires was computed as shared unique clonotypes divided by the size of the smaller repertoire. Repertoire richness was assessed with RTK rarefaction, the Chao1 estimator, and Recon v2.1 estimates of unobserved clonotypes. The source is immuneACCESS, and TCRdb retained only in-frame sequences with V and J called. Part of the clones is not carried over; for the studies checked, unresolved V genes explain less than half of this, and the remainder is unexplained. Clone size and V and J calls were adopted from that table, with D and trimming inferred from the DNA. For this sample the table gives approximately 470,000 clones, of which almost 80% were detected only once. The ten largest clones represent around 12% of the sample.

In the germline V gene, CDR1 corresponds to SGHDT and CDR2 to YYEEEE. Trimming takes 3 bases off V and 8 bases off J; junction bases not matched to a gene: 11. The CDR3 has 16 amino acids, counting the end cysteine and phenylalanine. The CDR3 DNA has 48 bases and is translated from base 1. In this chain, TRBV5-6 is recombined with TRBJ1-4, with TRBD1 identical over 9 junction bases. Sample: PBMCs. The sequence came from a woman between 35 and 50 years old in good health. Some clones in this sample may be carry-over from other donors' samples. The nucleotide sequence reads TGTGCCAGCAGCTGGCGACAGGGGGGATACCTAGAAAAACTGTTTTTT. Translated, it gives CASSWRQGGYLEKLFF.